The entry below gives a single TCR beta chain sequence along with its context. The antigen is unknown. This CDR3 is 12 amino acids long. The trim removed 7 bases at V and 7 bases at J, leaving 6 bases unmatched. Germline CDR1 is MGHDK and CDR2 is SYGVNS. This sample is drawn from a study of cytomegalovirus exposure and HLA in healthy donors. Findings of the study overall: Specificity for CMV antigens was confirmed in vitro for a few of the CMV-associated chains. The study flagged some 170 TCR beta chains as cytomegalovirus-associated.

Method: immunoSEQ multiplex PCR; TCRdb's copy keeps in-frame clones and lacks some. Of approximately 82,000 clones in the sample, about 92% are singletons; the top ten hold 0.55% to 0.8%. The sequenced sample consisted of PBMCs. The chain joins TRBV25-1 to TRBJ1-2, with 7 bases aligning to TRBD1. This sequence was found in a man aged 18 to 29 in good health and CMV-seronegative. CDR3 sequence: CASIGTATGYTF. DNA for the CDR3: TGTGCCAGCATTGGGACAGCTACTGGCTACACCTTC.